In its sample, the clone carrying this T cell receptor beta chain was seen a few times. The antigen remains unidentified. Both 60 Vbeta primers and 13 Jbeta primers went into the PCR. Here immunoSEQ multiplex PCR was the method, and the copy in TCRdb shows in-frame clones only, minus some. The table records roughly 120,000 clones, approximately 80% of them present only once. Every donor was a healthy person donating bone marrow. This sample is drawn from a study of cytomegalovirus exposure and HLA in healthy donors. Germline trimming cut 0 bases from V and 6 bases from J; bases unmatched to any gene: 6. Germline V CDR1 and CDR2: MNHEY, SVGAGI. This CDR3 contains 15 residues. General study findings and limits: On later analysis, the bulk of CMV-associated TCR beta chains appeared to be HLA-restricted. Earlier analysis looked at TCR beta V segments, and most were productive about 90% or about 30% of the time.

The sequence derives from a female donor in good health and CMV-seropositive. Sequences were obtained from PBMCs. The rearrangement links TRBV6-5 to TRBJ2-7; TRBD1 matches at 9 bases. The CDR3 loop reads CASSYSGTGNREQYF. The CDR3 DNA sequence: TGTGCCAGCAGTTACTCCGGGACAGGGAATCGCGAGCAGTACTTC.